This T cell receptor (beta chain) originates from a study of blood T cell repertoires in COVID-19. The CDR3 spans 16 residues. J was trimmed by 7 bases and V by 9 bases; bases with no gene match: 16. Germline CDR1 SGDLS, CDR2 YYNGEE. TCRdb's table, derived via immunoSEQ multiplex PCR, lists solely in-frame clones and lacks some. Of roughly 400,000 clones in the sample, 90% to 95% were seen once. This TCR was recovered from a woman aged 40-49 years who had been exposed to COVID-19. The V and J genes are TRBV9 and TRBJ1-1; 12 bases match TRBD1. Sequenced material: PBMCs or T cells enriched from blood (not recorded which). For the CDR3, the DNA is TGTGCCAACCTCGATCGGGACAGGGGGCCTTGGGGTGAAGCTTTCTTT. Encoded protein: CANLDRDRGPWGEAFF.